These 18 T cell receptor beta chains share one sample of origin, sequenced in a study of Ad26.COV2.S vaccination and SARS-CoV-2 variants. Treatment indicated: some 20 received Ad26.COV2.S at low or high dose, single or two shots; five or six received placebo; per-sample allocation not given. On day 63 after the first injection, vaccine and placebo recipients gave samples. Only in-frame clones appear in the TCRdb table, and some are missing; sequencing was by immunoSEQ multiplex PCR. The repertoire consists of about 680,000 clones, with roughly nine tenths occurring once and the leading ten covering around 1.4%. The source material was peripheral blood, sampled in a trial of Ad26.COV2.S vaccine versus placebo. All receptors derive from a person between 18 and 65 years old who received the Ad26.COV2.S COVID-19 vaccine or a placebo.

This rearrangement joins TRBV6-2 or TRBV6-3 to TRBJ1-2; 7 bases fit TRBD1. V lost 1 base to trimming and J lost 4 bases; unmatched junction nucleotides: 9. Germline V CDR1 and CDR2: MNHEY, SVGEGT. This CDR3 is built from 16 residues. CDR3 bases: TGTGCCAGCAGTTACTTGCAGGGGGGCGCGAGCTATGGCTACACCTTC. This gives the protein CASSYLQGGASYGYTF.

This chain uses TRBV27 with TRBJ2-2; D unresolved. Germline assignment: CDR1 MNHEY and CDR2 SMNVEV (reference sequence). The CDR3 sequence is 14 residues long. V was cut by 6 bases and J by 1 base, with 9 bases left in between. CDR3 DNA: TGTGCCAGCAGGAGACTGGGGAACACCGGGGAGCTGTTTTTT. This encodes CASRRLGNTGELFF.

The CDR3 is CASSARLNQPQHF. In DNA, the CDR3 is TGTGCCAGCAGTGCACGGCTGAATCAGCCCCAGCATTTT. This chain connects TRBV6-4 to TRBJ1-5; D not certain. Deletions cut 4 bases from V and 4 bases from J, with 8 bases between. The CDR3 is made up of 13 amino acids. From germline, CDR1 is MRHNA and CDR2 SNTAGT.

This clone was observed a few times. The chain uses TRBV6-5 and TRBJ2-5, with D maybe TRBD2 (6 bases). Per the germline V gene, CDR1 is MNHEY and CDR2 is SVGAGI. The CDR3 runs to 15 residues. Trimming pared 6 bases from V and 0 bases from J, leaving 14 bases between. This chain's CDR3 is CASRSSRGYQETQYF. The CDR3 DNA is TGTGCCAGCAGATCATCTCGGGGGTACCAAGAGACCCAGTACTTC.

This CDR3 is CASSLTGAGNTIYF. Here the CDR3 DNA reads TGTGCCAGCAGCTTAACAGGGGCCGGAAACACCATATATTTT. This chain joins TRBV13 and TRBJ1-3, with TRBD1 identical over 7 bases. The CDR3 extends over 14 amino acids. CDR1 and CDR2 (germline): PRHDT, FYEKMQ (reference sequence). V shed 2 bases and J 4 bases; nucleotides not matched to a gene: 2.

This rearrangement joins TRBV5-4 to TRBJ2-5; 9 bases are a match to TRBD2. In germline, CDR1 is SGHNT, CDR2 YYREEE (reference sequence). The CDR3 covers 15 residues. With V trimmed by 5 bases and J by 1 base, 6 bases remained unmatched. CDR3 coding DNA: TGTGCCAGCAGGCGGGGGGGCGGGGTCCAAGAGACCCAGTACTTC. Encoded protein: CASRRGGGVQETQYF.

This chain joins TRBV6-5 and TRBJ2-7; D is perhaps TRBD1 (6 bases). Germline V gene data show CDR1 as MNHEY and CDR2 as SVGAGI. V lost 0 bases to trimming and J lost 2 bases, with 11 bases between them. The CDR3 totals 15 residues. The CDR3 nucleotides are TGTGCCAGCAGTTACTCTAAACAGGGTACCTACGAGCAGTACTTC. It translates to CASSYSKQGTYEQYF.

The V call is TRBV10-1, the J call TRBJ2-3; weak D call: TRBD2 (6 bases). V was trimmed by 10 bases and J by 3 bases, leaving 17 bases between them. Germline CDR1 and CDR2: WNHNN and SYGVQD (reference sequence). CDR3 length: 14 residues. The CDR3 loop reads CATSTGDGTDTQYF. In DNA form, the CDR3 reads TGCGCCACGAGCACGGGGGACGGAACAGATACGCAGTATTTT.

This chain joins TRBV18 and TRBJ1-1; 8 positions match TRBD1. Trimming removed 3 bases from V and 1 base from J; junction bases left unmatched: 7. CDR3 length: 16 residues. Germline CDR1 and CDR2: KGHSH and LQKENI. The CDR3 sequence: CASSPSGQGANTEAFF. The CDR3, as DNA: TGTGCCAGCTCACCCTCAGGACAGGGAGCGAACACTGAAGCTTTCTTT.

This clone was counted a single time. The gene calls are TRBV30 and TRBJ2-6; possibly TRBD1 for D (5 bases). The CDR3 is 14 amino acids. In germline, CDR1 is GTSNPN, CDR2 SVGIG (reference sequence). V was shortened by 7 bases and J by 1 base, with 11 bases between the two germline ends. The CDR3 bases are TGTGCCTCACTTAGGGGTTCTGGGGCCAACGTCCTGACTTTC. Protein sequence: CASLRGSGANVLTF.

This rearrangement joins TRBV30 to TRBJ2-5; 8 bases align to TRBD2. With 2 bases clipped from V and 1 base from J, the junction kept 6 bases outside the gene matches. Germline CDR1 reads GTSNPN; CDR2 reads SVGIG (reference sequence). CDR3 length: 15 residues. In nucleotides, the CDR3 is TGTGCCTGGAGTCCACTAGCGGAAATCCAAGAGACCCAGTACTTC. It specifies CAWSPLAEIQETQYF.

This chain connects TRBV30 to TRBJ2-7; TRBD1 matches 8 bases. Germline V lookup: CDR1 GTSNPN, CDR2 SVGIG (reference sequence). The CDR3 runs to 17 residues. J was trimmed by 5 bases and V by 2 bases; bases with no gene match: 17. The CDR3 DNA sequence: TGTGCCTGGAGTCCACCCCCAGGCGCAGGGGGCGGCCACGAGCAGTACTTC. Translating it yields CAWSPPPGAGGGHEQYF.

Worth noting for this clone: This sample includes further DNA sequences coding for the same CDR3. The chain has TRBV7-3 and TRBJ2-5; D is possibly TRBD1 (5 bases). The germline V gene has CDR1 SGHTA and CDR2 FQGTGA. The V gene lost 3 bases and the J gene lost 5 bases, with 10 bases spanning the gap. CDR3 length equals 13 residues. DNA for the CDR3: TGTGCCAGCAGCTTCCAGGGAAGGGAGACCCAGTACTTC. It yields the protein CASSFQGRETQYF.

The CDR3 DNA is TGTGCCAGCAGCTTAGGATCAGGCCCGGAGGGCTACACCTTC. As protein: CASSLGSGPEGYTF. This chain joins TRBV7-9 and TRBJ1-2, with D unresolved. V was shortened by 1 base and J by 8 bases, with 14 bases between the two germline ends. The V gene's germline CDR1 is SEHNR and CDR2 FQNEAQ (reference sequence). The CDR3 spans 14 residues.

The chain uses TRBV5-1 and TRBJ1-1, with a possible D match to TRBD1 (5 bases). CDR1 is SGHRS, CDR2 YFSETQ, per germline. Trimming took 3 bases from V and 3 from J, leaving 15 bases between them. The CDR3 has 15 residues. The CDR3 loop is CASSWAPRGDTEAFF. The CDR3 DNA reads TGCGCCAGCAGCTGGGCTCCAAGGGGTGACACTGAAGCTTTCTTT.

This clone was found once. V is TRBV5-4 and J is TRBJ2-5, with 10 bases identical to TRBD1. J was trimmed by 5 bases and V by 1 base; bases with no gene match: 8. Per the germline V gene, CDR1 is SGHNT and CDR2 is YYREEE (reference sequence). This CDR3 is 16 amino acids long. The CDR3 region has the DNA TGTGCCAGCAGCTTGTTCAAGACAGGGGGCACTGAGACCCAGTACTTC. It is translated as CASSLFKTGGTETQYF.

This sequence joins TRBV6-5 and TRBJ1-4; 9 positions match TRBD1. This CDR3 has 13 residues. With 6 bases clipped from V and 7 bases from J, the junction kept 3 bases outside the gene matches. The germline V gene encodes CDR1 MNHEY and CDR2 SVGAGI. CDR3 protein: CASRGQGAEKLFF. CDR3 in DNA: TGTGCCAGCAGGGGACAGGGCGCTGAAAAACTGTTTTTT.

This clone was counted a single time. For the CDR3, the DNA is TGCGCCAGCAGCTCCCCTGGGGGCGTTGAAGAAAAACTGTTTTTT. Its translation is CASSSPGGVEEKLFF. This chain links TRBV5-1 with TRBJ1-4; D might be TRBD1 (6 bases). This CDR3 has 15 residues. Trimming removed 3 bases at V and 8 bases at J, with 17 bases between. CDR1 is SGHRS and CDR2 is YFSETQ in the germline V gene.